These T cell receptor beta chains were read from a single sample in a study of blood T cell repertoires in COVID-19. TCRdb keeps only in-frame clones here, not all; method: immunoSEQ multiplex PCR. Altogether around 150,000 clones are present, 81% being singletons, with the ten largest covering approximately 11%. Specimen: peripheral blood. The receptors derive from a man aged 60 to 69 with active or convalescent COVID-19. Each CDR3 is given with its conserved first and last residue. Size is stated for part of the rows, as once, few or many counts, or as a class when the clone is expanded.

v_gene: TRBV4-2; j_gene: TRBJ2-1; abundance: NA; CDR3aa: CASSDPATYNEQFF
v_gene: TRBV5-1; j_gene: TRBJ2-2; abundance: few; CDR3aa: CASSLDTGTPNTGELFF
v_gene: TRBV28; j_gene: TRBJ1-2; abundance: NA; CDR3aa: CAGPGGAAHGYTF
v_gene: TRBV4-1; j_gene: TRBJ2-3; abundance: few; CDR3aa: CASSSSSTSADTQYF
v_gene: TRBV5-4; j_gene: TRBJ2-5; abundance: NA; CDR3aa: CASSFTGDRETQYF
v_gene: TRBV9; j_gene: TRBJ2-5; abundance: NA; CDR3aa: CASSVQGKGETQYF
v_gene: TRBV3-1/TRBV3-2; j_gene: TRBJ2-7; abundance: NA; CDR3aa: CASSQVPGHSSYEQYF
v_gene: TRBV6-6; j_gene: TRBJ2-1; abundance: NA; CDR3aa: CASSLAGGLKFF
v_gene: TRBV7-9; j_gene: TRBJ1-2; abundance: NA; CDR3aa: CASSSTATGIYGYTF
v_gene: TRBV19; j_gene: TRBJ1-1; abundance: once; CDR3aa: CASIQGGNTEAFF
v_gene: TRBV7-9; j_gene: TRBJ2-7; abundance: NA; CDR3aa: CASRQGTYEQYF
v_gene: TRBV5-6; j_gene: TRBJ1-6; abundance: NA; CDR3aa: CASSPGTGYSPLHF
v_gene: TRBV11-2; j_gene: TRBJ1-6; abundance: NA; CDR3aa: CASSFGQGNSPLHF
v_gene: TRBV19; j_gene: TRBJ2-1; abundance: NA; CDR3aa: CASRVGLAGVGEQFF
v_gene: TRBV12-3/TRBV12-4; j_gene: TRBJ2-3; abundance: NA; CDR3aa: CASSLRGDTQYF
v_gene: TRBV29-1; j_gene: TRBJ1-2; abundance: NA; CDR3aa: CSVVGGQGYTF
v_gene: TRBV6-1; j_gene: TRBJ1-3; abundance: NA; CDR3aa: CASSEAGGPSSGNTIYF
v_gene: TRBV14; j_gene: TRBJ2-5; abundance: NA; CDR3aa: CASSPWTRASGAQYF
v_gene: TRBV28; j_gene: TRBJ1-3; abundance: NA; CDR3aa: CARGGLTNTIYF
v_gene: TRBV7-2; j_gene: TRBJ2-5; abundance: NA; CDR3aa: CASSLGLAGGQETQYF
v_gene: TRBV2; j_gene: TRBJ1-1; abundance: few; CDR3aa: CAGRGPTEAFF
v_gene: TRBV19; j_gene: TRBJ2-1; abundance: NA; CDR3aa: CASSPRDYEQFF
v_gene: TRBV12-3/TRBV12-4; j_gene: TRBJ2-4; abundance: NA; CDR3aa: CASSLRVEVQYF
v_gene: TRBV5-1; j_gene: TRBJ1-6; abundance: once; CDR3aa: CASSLGQGNSPLHF
v_gene: TRBV10-1; j_gene: TRBJ2-3; abundance: once; CDR3aa: CASSPRRETADTQYF
v_gene: TRBV5-1; j_gene: TRBJ2-7; abundance: NA; CDR3aa: CASRDGTGSYEQYF
v_gene: TRBV10-3; j_gene: TRBJ2-7; abundance: NA; CDR3aa: CAIRPGQGAYEQYF
v_gene: TRBV5-1; j_gene: TRBJ1-5; abundance: NA; CDR3aa: CASSFGSEGNQPQHF
v_gene: TRBV27; j_gene: TRBJ1-2; abundance: NA; CDR3aa: CASSPTGGYGYTF
v_gene: TRBV2; j_gene: TRBJ2-1; abundance: NA; CDR3aa: CANRDRGRNEQFF
v_gene: TRBV9; j_gene: TRBJ2-2; abundance: NA; CDR3aa: CASSVGSGGRTGELFF
v_gene: TRBV21-1; j_gene: TRBJ1-2; abundance: NA; CDR3aa: CASPGGLTDYGYTF
v_gene: TRBV3-1/TRBV3-2; j_gene: TRBJ1-4; abundance: NA; CDR3aa: CASSRKLTDRGLNEKLFF
v_gene: TRBV2; j_gene: TRBJ1-5; abundance: many; CDR3aa: CATRQDNQPQHF
v_gene: TRBV24-1; j_gene: TRBJ2-5; abundance: NA; CDR3aa: CATSDSVPGTQYF
v_gene: TRBV14; j_gene: TRBJ1-2; abundance: NA; CDR3aa: CASSPLGGRHGYTF
v_gene: TRBV19; j_gene: TRBJ2-3; abundance: NA; CDR3aa: CATSSPGLAGVGDTQYF
v_gene: TRBV12-3/TRBV12-4; j_gene: TRBJ2-3; abundance: few; CDR3aa: CASSLAGLHVGSF
v_gene: TRBV7-9; j_gene: TRBJ2-7; abundance: NA; CDR3aa: CASSLSPGYEQYF
v_gene: TRBV6-6; j_gene: TRBJ2-1; abundance: once; CDR3aa: CASSLSSGSFSYNEQFF